This T cell receptor beta chain was obtained from a study of cytomegalovirus exposure and HLA in healthy donors. The germline V and J ends were trimmed by 6 bases and 4 bases, with 15 bases remaining between them. Per the germline V gene, CDR1 is SEHNR and CDR2 is FQNEAQ (reference sequence). This CDR3 is built from 14 residues. Use of 60 Vbeta and 13 Jbeta primers characterized the PCR. TCRdb's copy holds only in-frame clones and misses some; the assay was immunoSEQ multiplex PCR. The table shows 70,000 to 95,000 clones, with approximately 82% occurring only once. The source material was PBMCs. The sequence was obtained from a middle-aged man in good health and CMV-seronegative. This rearrangement joins TRBV7-9 to TRBJ1-1; TRBD1 is a possible D gene (5 bases). CDR3 residues: CASSLGRGGTEAFF. DNA of the CDR3: TGTGCCAGCAGTCTCGGTCGGGGGGGCACTGAAGCTTTCTTT.